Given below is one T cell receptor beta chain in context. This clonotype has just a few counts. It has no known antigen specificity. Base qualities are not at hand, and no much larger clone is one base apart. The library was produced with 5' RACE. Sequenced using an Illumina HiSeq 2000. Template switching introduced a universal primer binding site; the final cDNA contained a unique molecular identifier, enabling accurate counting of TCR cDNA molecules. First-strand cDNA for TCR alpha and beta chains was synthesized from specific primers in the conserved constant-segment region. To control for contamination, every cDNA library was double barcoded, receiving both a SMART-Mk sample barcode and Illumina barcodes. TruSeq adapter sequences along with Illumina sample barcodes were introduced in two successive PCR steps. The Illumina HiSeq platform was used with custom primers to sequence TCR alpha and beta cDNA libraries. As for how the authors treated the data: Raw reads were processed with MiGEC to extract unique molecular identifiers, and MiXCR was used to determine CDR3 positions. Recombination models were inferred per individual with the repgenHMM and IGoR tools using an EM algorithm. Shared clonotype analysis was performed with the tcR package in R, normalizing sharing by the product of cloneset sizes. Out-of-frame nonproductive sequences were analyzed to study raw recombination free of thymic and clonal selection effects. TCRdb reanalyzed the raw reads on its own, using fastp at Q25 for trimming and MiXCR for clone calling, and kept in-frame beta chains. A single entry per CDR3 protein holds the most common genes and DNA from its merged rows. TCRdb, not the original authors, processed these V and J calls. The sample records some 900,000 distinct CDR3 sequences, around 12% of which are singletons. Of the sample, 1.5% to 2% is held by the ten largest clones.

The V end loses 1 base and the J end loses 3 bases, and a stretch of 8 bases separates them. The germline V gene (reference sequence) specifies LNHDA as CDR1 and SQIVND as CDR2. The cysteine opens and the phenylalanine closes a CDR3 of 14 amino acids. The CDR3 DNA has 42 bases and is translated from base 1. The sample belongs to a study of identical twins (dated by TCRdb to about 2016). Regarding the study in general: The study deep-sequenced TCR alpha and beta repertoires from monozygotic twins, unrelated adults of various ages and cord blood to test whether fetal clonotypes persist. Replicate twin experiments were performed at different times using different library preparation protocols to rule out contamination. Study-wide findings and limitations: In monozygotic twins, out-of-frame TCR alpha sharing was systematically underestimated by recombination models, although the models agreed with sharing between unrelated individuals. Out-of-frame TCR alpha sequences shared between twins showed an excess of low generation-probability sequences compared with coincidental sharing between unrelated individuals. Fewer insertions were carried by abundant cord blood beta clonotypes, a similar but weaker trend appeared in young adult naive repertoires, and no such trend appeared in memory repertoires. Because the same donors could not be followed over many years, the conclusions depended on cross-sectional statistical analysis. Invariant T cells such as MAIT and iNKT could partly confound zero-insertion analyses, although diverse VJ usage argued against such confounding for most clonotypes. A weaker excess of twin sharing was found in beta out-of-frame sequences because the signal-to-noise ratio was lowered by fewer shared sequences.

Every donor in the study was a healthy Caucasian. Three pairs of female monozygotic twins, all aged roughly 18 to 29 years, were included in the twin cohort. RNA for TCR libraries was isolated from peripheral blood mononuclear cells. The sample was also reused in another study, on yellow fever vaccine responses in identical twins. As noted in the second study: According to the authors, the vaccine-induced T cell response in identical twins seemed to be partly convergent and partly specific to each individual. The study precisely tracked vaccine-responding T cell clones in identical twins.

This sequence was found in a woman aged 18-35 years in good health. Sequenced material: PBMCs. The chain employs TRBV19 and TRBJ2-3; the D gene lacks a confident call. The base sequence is TGTGCCAGTAGTATAGTGGGCAGTACAGATACGCAGTATTTT. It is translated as CASSIVGSTDTQYF.